The T cell receptor beta chain described here comes from a study of beta chain features in type 1 diabetes. Study summary: Cells sorted and examined across all samples totaled 85 million to 130 million. The study's findings and limits: When cDNA is sequenced, cells with high TCR expression could be over-represented. Moderate yet significant TCRB CDR3 shortening was seen in Type 1 diabetes patients in all four CD4+ subsets.

A few counts support this clone. Its cognate antigen is unknown. As every portion of the isolated RNA was reverse transcribed, the sequencing read expressed TCRB transcripts. Clones were read by immunoSEQ multiplex PCR, and TCRdb kept only the in-frame ones, dropping some. The sample includes roughly 610,000 clones, 15% to 17% of them seen just once. V gave up 4 bases and J gave up 4 bases; unmatched junction bases: 6. The CDR3 is 15 amino acids. In germline, CDR1 is SNHLY, CDR2 FYNNEI. The chain combines TRBV2 with TRBJ2-5; the match to TRBD1 covers 10 bases. Sequences were obtained from naive CD4+ T cells from blood. The origin of this receptor is a man aged 18-30 years in good health. The chain's CDR3 is CASSVQGQGLETQYF. CDR3 nucleotide sequence: TGTGCCAGCAGTGTACAGGGACAGGGGTTAGAGACCCAGTACTTC. Full variable domain (outside the CDR3, taken from reference TRBV2 and TRBJ2-5): EPEVTQTPSHQVTQMGQEVILRCVPISNHLYFYWYRQILGQKVEFLVSFYNNEISEKSEIFDDQFSVERPDGSNFTLKIRSTKLEDSAMYFCASSVQGQGLETQYFGPGTRLLVL.